The rows below give T cell receptor beta chains drawn from one sample of a study of blood T cell repertoires in COVID-19. Produced via immunoSEQ multiplex PCR; TCRdb's table is partial and in-frame only. Among roughly 410,000 clones listed, 89% were seen once. Sequenced input: peripheral blood. The receptors were gathered from a man aged 40-55 years with acute or convalescent COVID-19. The CDR3 runs from the conserved cysteine through the conserved F or W. D genes are given only for firm matches. Clone size is not always given. Where it is, it says once, few, many or a class for expanded clones.

clone size: .
V gene: TRBV18
D gene: TRBD2
CDR3 length: 16
J gene: TRBJ2-3
CDR3 protein: CASSLESGGSVNTQYF
CDR3 DNA: TGTGCCAGCTCACTAGAGAGCGGGGGCAGTGTGAATACGCAGTATTTT

clone size: .
V gene: TRBV4-1
D gene: TRBD1
CDR3 length: 14
J gene: TRBJ1-4
CDR3 protein: CASSLRQGGEKLFF
CDR3 DNA: TGCGCCAGCAGCCTCAGACAGGGTGGGGAAAAACTGTTTTTT

clone size: .
V gene: TRBV4-1
D gene: .
CDR3 length: 12
J gene: TRBJ1-1
CDR3 protein: CASSQTDTKAFF
CDR3 DNA: TGCGCCAGCAGCCAGACGGACACAAAAGCTTTCTTT

clone size: .
V gene: TRBV5-6
D gene: .
CDR3 length: 16
J gene: TRBJ1-6
CDR3 protein: CASSLPGNLEDSPLHF
CDR3 DNA: TGTGCCAGCAGTTTACCGGGAAATCTTGAGGATTCACCCCTCCACTTT

clone size: .
V gene: TRBV24-1
D gene: .
CDR3 length: 14
J gene: TRBJ2-2
CDR3 protein: CATSDRMNTGELFF
CDR3 DNA: TGTGCCACCAGCGACAGAATGAACACCGGGGAGCTGTTTTTT

clone size: .
V gene: TRBV7-6
D gene: .
CDR3 length: 14
J gene: TRBJ1-1
CDR3 protein: CASSLNRVNTEAFF
CDR3 DNA: TGTGCCAGCAGCTTAAACAGGGTGAACACTGAAGCTTTCTTT

clone size: once
V gene: TRBV6-2/TRBV6-3
D gene: .
CDR3 length: 12
J gene: TRBJ1-2
CDR3 protein: CASSYRGPSYTF
CDR3 DNA: TGTGCCAGCAGTTACAGAGGTCCGAGCTACACCTTC

clone size: .
V gene: TRBV7-9
D gene: TRBD2
CDR3 length: 15
J gene: TRBJ2-5
CDR3 protein: CASSSAGGRLKTQYF
CDR3 DNA: TGTGCCAGCAGCTCAGCGGGGGGTCGGCTGAAGACCCAGTACTTC

clone size: .
V gene: TRBV5-4
D gene: TRBD2
CDR3 length: 15
J gene: TRBJ2-1
CDR3 protein: CASSSTSGGRGEQFF
CDR3 DNA: TGTGCCAGCAGTTCTACTAGCGGGGGACGAGGTGAGCAGTTCTTC

clone size: once
V gene: TRBV28
D gene: .
CDR3 length: 15
J gene: TRBJ2-7
CDR3 protein: CASSLRTVSSYEQYF
CDR3 DNA: TGTGCCAGCAGTTTAAGGACAGTAAGCTCCTACGAGCAGTACTTC

clone size: .
V gene: TRBV6-4
D gene: .
CDR3 length: 15
J gene: TRBJ1-1
CDR3 protein: CASSVPFGGRGEAFF
CDR3 DNA: TGTGCCAGCAGTGTCCCATTCGGCGGCAGAGGTGAAGCTTTCTTT

clone size: .
V gene: TRBV28
D gene: TRBD1
CDR3 length: 14
J gene: TRBJ2-7
CDR3 protein: CASSSPGQGGEQYF
CDR3 DNA: TGTGCCAGCAGTTCACCGGGACAGGGCGGCGAGCAGTACTTC

clone size: few
V gene: TRBV28
D gene: .
CDR3 length: 12
J gene: TRBJ1-2
CDR3 protein: CASEGVSHGYTF
CDR3 DNA: TGTGCCAGCGAGGGGGTCTCCCATGGCTACACCTTC

clone size: few
V gene: TRBV7-9
D gene: TRBD1
CDR3 length: 15
J gene: TRBJ2-3
CDR3 protein: CASSLFGTVTDTQYF
CDR3 DNA: TGTGCCAGCAGCTTATTCGGGACAGTCACAGATACGCAGTATTTT

clone size: .
V gene: TRBV7-3
D gene: TRBD2
CDR3 length: 17
J gene: TRBJ2-3
CDR3 protein: CASSPGTSGGRTDTQYF
CDR3 DNA: TGTGCCAGCAGCCCAGGGACTAGCGGGGGCCGCACAGATACGCAGTATTTT

clone size: .
V gene: TRBV7-9
D gene: .
CDR3 length: 16
J gene: TRBJ2-7
CDR3 protein: CASSLEWGQDSYEQYF
CDR3 DNA: TGTGCCAGCAGCTTAGAGTGGGGGCAGGACTCCTACGAGCAGTACTTC

clone size: .
V gene: TRBV6-6
D gene: .
CDR3 length: 16
J gene: TRBJ1-5
CDR3 protein: CASSTATNSGNQPQHF
CDR3 DNA: TGTGCCAGCAGTACCGCTACTAATTCGGGCAATCAGCCCCAGCATTTT

clone size: once
V gene: TRBV5-1
D gene: TRBD1
CDR3 length: 15
J gene: TRBJ2-5
CDR3 protein: CASSAVTGEQVTQYF
CDR3 DNA: TGCGCCAGCAGCGCAGTAACAGGGGAGCAGGTGACCCAGTACTTC

clone size: .
V gene: TRBV1
D gene: .
CDR3 length: 11
J gene: TRBJ2-7
CDR3 protein: CTSTEPYEQYF
CDR3 DNA: TGCACCAGCACCGAGCCCTACGAGCAGTACTTC

clone size: .
V gene: TRBV12-3/TRBV12-4
D gene: .
CDR3 length: 13
J gene: TRBJ1-6
CDR3 protein: CASSPSQGRPLHF
CDR3 DNA: TGTGCCAGCAGCCCCTCCCAGGGCCGACCCCTCCACTTT

clone size: .
V gene: TRBV5-1
D gene: .
CDR3 length: 13
J gene: TRBJ1-2
CDR3 protein: CASSLEQSYGYTF
CDR3 DNA: TGCGCCAGCAGCTTGGAACAGTCCTATGGCTACACCTTC

clone size: .
V gene: TRBV11-3
D gene: .
CDR3 length: 15
J gene: TRBJ2-5
CDR3 protein: CASSSGDRVGETQYF
CDR3 DNA: TGTGCCAGCAGCTCGGGAGACAGGGTAGGAGAGACCCAGTACTTC

clone size: .
V gene: TRBV7-2
D gene: .
CDR3 length: 18
J gene: TRBJ2-7
CDR3 protein: CASSLRVFGGPSSYEQYF
CDR3 DNA: TGTGCCAGCAGCTTAAGGGTATTTGGGGGCCCCAGCTCCTACGAGCAGTACTTC

clone size: .
V gene: TRBV2
D gene: .
CDR3 length: 14
J gene: TRBJ1-3
CDR3 protein: CASIDWSSGNTIYF
CDR3 DNA: TGTGCCAGCATAGACTGGAGCTCTGGAAACACCATATATTTT